Below, 6 T cell receptor beta chains from the same sample are listed, as sequenced in a study of T cells after posttransplantation cyclophosphamide. A marrow graft followed busulfan-fludarabine conditioning, with cyclophosphamide on days +3 and +4. Clones were sequenced by immunoSEQ multiplex PCR, and TCRdb holds only the in-frame ones, with some missing. The counts give some 7,600 clones, none of them seen only once; less than 11% is held by the top ten. The specimen comprised PBMCs, sampled after allogeneic stem cell transplant with posttransplant cyclophosphamide. These TCRs come from a female patient aged 45 to 65 who received an allogeneic stem cell transplant from a related donor, was CMV-positive, and had no GVHD. The graft donor may account for some of the T cells.

This clone was detected ten times or more. The gene calls are TRBV11-3 and TRBJ2-5; 13 bases are a match to TRBD2. J gave up 5 bases and V 3 bases, and 6 bases lay outside the gene matches. CDR3 length equals 16 residues. Germline V gene data show CDR1 as SGHNT and CDR2 as YENEEA. The CDR3 here is CASSFGLAGALETQYF. In DNA form, the CDR3 reads TGTGCCAGCAGCTTCGGACTAGCGGGAGCTCTCGAGACCCAGTACTTC. Full variable domain (remainder filled in from reference TRBV11-3 and TRBJ2-5): EAGVVQSPRYKIIEKKQPVAFWCNPISGHNTLYWYLQNLGQGPELLIRYENEEAVDDSQLPKDRFSAERLKGVDSTLKIQPAELGDSAVYLCASSFGLAGALETQYFGPGTRLLVL.

This clone was seen repeatedly, ten times or more. This chain links TRBV7-8 with TRBJ1-2; possibly TRBD1 for D (5 bases). CDR1 is SGHVS and CDR2 is FQNEAQ in the germline V gene. CDR3 size: 15 residues. V lost 5 bases and J 4 bases, leaving 17 bases between the germline ends. CDR3 bases: TGTGCCAGCAGCCCAAGGGACTTATCCGTCTATGGCTACACCTTC. Residues: CASSPRDLSVYGYTF.

Relative to its sample, this clone is medium-sized (0.01 to 0.1%). The rearrangement links TRBV19 to TRBJ2-7; D might be TRBD1 (7 bases). Germline CDR1 and CDR2: LNHDA and SQIVND (reference sequence). V was trimmed by 1 base and J by 3 bases, leaving 19 bases between them. The length of the CDR3 is 17 residues. The CDR3 reads CASSIGPGPGGIYEQYF. CDR3 nucleotides: TGTGCCAGTAGTATAGGCCCGGGGCCAGGGGGGATCTACGAGCAGTACTTC. The whole variable domain, filled in from reference TRBV19 and TRBJ2-7, reads DGGITQSPKYLFRKEGQNVTLSCEQNLNHDAMYWYRQDPGQGLRLIYYSQIVNDFQKGDIAEGYSVSREKKESFPLTVTSAQKNPTAFYLCASSIGPGPGGIYEQYFGPGTRLTVT.

At least ten counts were recorded for this clone. V is TRBV10-3 and J is TRBJ1-5; TRBD1 aligns across 9 bases. Germline V lookup: CDR1 ENHRY, CDR2 SYGVKD. This CDR3 is built from 14 residues. V lost 6 bases to trimming and J lost 6 bases; unmatched junction nucleotides: 6. Here the CDR3 reads CAISPDRGSQPQHF. CDR3 sequence (DNA): TGTGCCATCAGCCCGGACAGGGGTAGTCAGCCCCAGCATTTT.

At least ten counts were recorded for this clone. The chain carries TRBV6-6 and TRBJ2-6; D gene uncertain. In germline, CDR1 is MNHNY, CDR2 SVGAGI (reference sequence). This CDR3 region has 12 residues. The V and J ends lost 8 bases and 4 bases respectively, with 6 bases between them. CDR3 in DNA: TGTGCCAGCGGTCGGGGGGCCAACGTCCTGACTTTC. Translation gives CASGRGANVLTF.

This clone is judged medium-sized. V and J are TRBV7-2 and TRBJ1-1; D not certain. This CDR3 region has 16 residues. Germline V CDR1 and CDR2: SGHTA, FQGNSA. Trimming left V 2 bases short and J 1 base short, with 14 bases between. The CDR3, as DNA: TGTGCCAGCAGCTTAAGAGGCTCTGGTACGAACACTGAAGCTTTCTTT. Translating it yields CASSLRGSGTNTEAFF.